This T cell receptor (beta chain) emerged from a study of Ad26.COV2.S vaccination and SARS-CoV-2 variants. Study in general: Administration of Ad26.COV2.S was intramuscular, either once or twice 56 days apart.

Sequenced by immunoSEQ multiplex PCR; TCRdb stores in-frame clones only, minus some. Of about 440,000 clones in the sample, 87% were seen once. V was trimmed by 0 bases and J by 7 bases, leaving 13 bases between them. Germline CDR1 and CDR2: LNHNV and YYDKDF (reference sequence). This CDR3 spans 15 amino acids. Treatment specified: some 20 received Ad26.COV2.S at low or high dose, single or two shots; about 5 received placebo; per-sample allocation not given. The study sampled participants on day 63 after the first vaccine or placebo injection. In Boston, the donor was an adult between 18-55 years of age.

The V call is TRBV15, the J call TRBJ2-1; D might be TRBD2 (6 bases). This TCR was sampled from a person between 18 and 60 years old who received the Ad26.COV2.S COVID-19 vaccine or a placebo. The sample consisted of peripheral blood, taken in a trial of Ad26.COV2.S vaccine versus placebo. The chain's CDR3 is CATSRDIAVGNEQFF. The CDR3 region has the DNA TGTGCCACCAGCAGAGATATAGCGGTCGGAAATGAGCAGTTCTTC.